The T cell receptor beta chain described here comes from a study of cytomegalovirus exposure and HLA in healthy donors. Study outcomes and limitations: Through in vitro validation, three CMV-associated chains were shown to be specific for CMV antigens. Clusters of TCRs from the first cohort tended to co-occur in the approximately 130 validation repertoires (as a later analysis found).

Trimming at V came to 3 bases and at J to 6 bases, leaving 2 bases not matched to a gene. This CDR3 contains 12 residues. Germline CDR1 SGHNT, CDR2 YYREEE (reference sequence). Worth noting for this clone: As yet, its antigen is unknown.

TCRdb's copy holds only in-frame clones and misses some; the assay was immunoSEQ multiplex PCR. The table includes tens of thousands of clones, approximately 91% detected once. Material for sequencing was PBMCs. The chain employs TRBV5-4 and TRBJ2-5, with TRBD1 matching over 7 bases. This TCR came from a man aged 30-40 years in good health and CMV-seronegative. The CDR3 region has the DNA TGTGCCAGCAGCTCAGGGGGTCAGACCCAGTACTTC. It translates to CASSSGGQTQYF.